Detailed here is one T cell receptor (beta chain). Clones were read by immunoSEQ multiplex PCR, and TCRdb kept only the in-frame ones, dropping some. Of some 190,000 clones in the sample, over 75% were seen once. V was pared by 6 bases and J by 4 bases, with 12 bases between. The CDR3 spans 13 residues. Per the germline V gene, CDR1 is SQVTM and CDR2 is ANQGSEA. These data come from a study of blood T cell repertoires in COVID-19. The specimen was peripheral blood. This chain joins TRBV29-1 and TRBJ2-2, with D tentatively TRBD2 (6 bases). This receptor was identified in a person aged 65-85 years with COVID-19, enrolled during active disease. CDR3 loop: CSVIGGCTGELFF. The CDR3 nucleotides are TGCAGCGTCATCGGGGGTTGCACCGGGGAGCTGTTTTTT.